This T cell receptor beta chain is from a study of immune heterogeneity within non-small cell lung tumors. Across the study: Histology included 4 squamous cell carcinomas, approximately 10 non-squamous carcinomas and 1 unspecified tumor.

The TCR beta CDR3 region underwent multiplex PCR amplification with 32 V and 13 J primers. Each CDR3 protein is one row after TCRdb ran MiXCR on the multiplex PCR reads. The sample lists about 21,000 distinct CDR3 sequences; 25% to 30% were seen once. The CDR3 covers 13 residues. The germline CDR1 and CDR2 sequences are SGHDT and YYEEEE. The V gene lost 3 bases and the J gene lost 10 bases, with 14 bases spanning the gap. This clonotype has just a few counts. Its specificity is not known. Study conclusions and caveats: Individual patients largely had distinct high-frequency T-cell receptor beta clonotypes from one another.

Template material for each sample was about 560 ng of bulk tumor genomic DNA. Several spatially distant biopsies were obtained per primary tumor intraoperatively. The cohort was untreated, with newly diagnosed non-small cell lung cancer undergoing curative surgery. This rearrangement joins TRBV5-6 to TRBJ1-5, with D possibly matching TRBD1 (6 bases). This receptor was obtained from a man aged 40-49 years with non-small cell lung cancer. Sequencing was performed on lung tumor tissue. CDR3 region: CASSSGTRGPQHF. Written as DNA, the CDR3 is TGTGCCAGCAGCTCCGGGACAAGGGGACCCCAGCATTTT.